This TCR beta chain is drawn from a study of long-term antiretroviral therapy in people with HIV. With regard to this clone: The antigen remains unidentified.

Version v3.0 of the immunoSEQ assay ran at survey level. Only in-frame clones appear in the TCRdb table, and some are missing; sequencing was by immunoSEQ multiplex PCR. The repertoire consists of 30,000 or so clones, with about 93% occurring once and the leading ten covering 10%. CDR3 length equals 15 residues. Per the germline V gene, CDR1 is SGDLS and CDR2 is YYNGEE. V lost 0 bases, J lost 2 bases, and 11 bases lay in between. Whole-study findings and limits: The ART regimens used between the mid-2000s and the late 2010s may be less effective than current ones.

Sampling of each donor yielded at least one pre-ART PBMC sample and at least two post-ART PBMC samples. Sample: unsorted PBMCs, taken 6.2 years after starting antiretroviral therapy. The sequence derives from a man aged 40-50 years with HIV. This chain joins TRBV9 and TRBJ2-5; D ambiguous. The CDR3 region has the DNA TGTGCCAGCAGCGTAGCCGTATCAACTCAAGAGACCCAGTACTTC. Translating it yields CASSVAVSTQETQYF.